This T cell receptor beta chain was observed in a study of cytomegalovirus exposure and HLA in healthy donors. Study summary: Early release data held approximately 81 million unique TCRs from HLA-typed donors.

As for this clone: The target antigen is unknown.

Germline CDR1 SGHVS, CDR2 FNYEAQ. The CDR3 runs to 16 residues. The V and J ends lost 5 bases and 7 bases, in that order; junction bases with no gene match: 8. The PCR used 60 Vbeta and 13 Jbeta primers. Original processing notes: Later, 75 million to 100 million unique TCR beta chains were counted in an analysis, and approximately 9.9 million of them were shared. TCRdb's table, derived via immunoSEQ multiplex PCR, lists solely in-frame clones and lacks some. That table furnishes V, J and clone size, whereas the DNA furnished D and trimming. The table records approximately 190,000 clones, 75% to 85% of them present only once. Overall study results and limits: There were 150 or so TCR beta chains listed as cytomegalovirus-associated. Later genetic work tied a missense DCLRE1C variant to beta-chain V and J trimming.

This receptor was obtained from a woman in her late teens or twenties in good health and CMV-seronegative. The sequenced sample consisted of PBMCs. The rearrangement links TRBV7-6 to TRBJ1-6; 10 positions agree with TRBD1. CDR3 loop: CASSPLGGQGNSPLHF. CDR3 bases: TGTGCCAGCAGCCCGCTTGGGGGACAGGGGAATTCACCCCTCCACTTT.